The TCR beta chain under discussion was sequenced for a study of tumor-infiltrating lymphocytes in primary liver carcinoma. Study details: Patients included men and women of 30 to 69 years.

A constant-region primer primed TCR beta cDNA synthesis from about 0.45 ug of total RNA. Three nested multiplex PCR rounds, a slightly modified ARM-PCR method, built the TCR beta libraries. Forward primers for TRBV1-TRBV30 and a C-beta reverse primer served the first two PCR rounds, at about 10 cycles each. A single record per CDR3 protein comes from TCRdb applying MiXCR to the multiplex PCR reads. The sample comprises roughly 80,000 distinct CDR3 sequences, about 75% of which are singletons, and 26% rests with the top ten. Germline V gene sequence: CDR1 SEHNR, CDR2 FQNEAQ (reference sequence). Trimming pared 0 bases from V and 5 bases from J, leaving 13 bases between. This CDR3 spans 15 amino acids. This clonotype has a count of ten or more. Without any cell sorting, roughly 17-31 mg of bulk tissue yielded co-extracted RNA and DNA. Patients were treatment-naive with chronic HBV infection.

The source material was tumor-adjacent normal liver tissue. The TCR originated in a man aged 35 to 55 with primary liver carcinoma and hepatitis B virus infection. This rearrangement joins TRBV7-9 to TRBJ2-5; the D is unclear. CDR3 bases: TGTGCCAGCAGCTTAGCTTTAGATAATCTGGAGACCCAGTACTTC. Residues: CASSLALDNLETQYF.